These 32 T cell receptor beta chains came from one sample sequenced in a study of blood T cells in healthy people across ages. Sample-barcoded 5' priming and a J-beta primer mix drove a second PCR of 7 to 11 cycles. TCRdb reanalysed the 5' RACE reads using MiXCR and keeps one entry per CDR3 protein. The data hold some 790,000 distinct CDR3 sequences, with roughly 26% observed a single time. The source material was blood. The source is an elderly woman in good health.

This clonotype has a handful of counts. The V gene is TRBV4-1, the J gene TRBJ2-6; the D gene is possibly TRBD2 (6 bases). The germline V gene has CDR1 MGHRA and CDR2 YSYEKL. Trimming shortened V by 0 bases and J by 0 bases, and 18 bases separated the two germline ends. This CDR3 is built from 20 residues. The CDR3 sequence is CASSQDSPRDSSSGANVLTF. For the CDR3, the DNA is TGCGCCAGCAGCCAAGACAGCCCTCGGGACTCTAGCTCTGGGGCCAACGTCCTGACTTTC.

This clonotype was recorded once. This sequence may be a read error, since a much larger clone differs from it by one base. V and J are TRBV3-1 and TRBJ2-7, with D perhaps being TRBD1 or TRBD2 (6 bases each). V shed 5 bases and J shed 3 bases, with 14 bases lying between them. There are 14 residues in the CDR3. Germline V CDR1 and CDR2: LGHDT, YNNKEL (reference sequence). This CDR3 is CASSWAGEDYEQYF. CDR3 coding DNA: TGTGCCAGCAGCTGGGCAGGGGAGGACTACGAGCAGTACTTC.

The gene calls are TRBV7-2 and TRBJ2-1, with TRBD2 matching over 8 bases. The germline CDR1 and CDR2 sequences are SGHTA and FQGNSA. The length of the CDR3 is 16 residues. V was pared by 4 bases and J by 8 bases, with 13 bases of the junction left unmatched. The CDR3 region is CASSSPESGRNHEQFF. CDR3 DNA sequence: TGTGCCAGCAGCTCCCCTGAAAGCGGGAGAAACCATGAGCAGTTCTTC.

A few counts support this clonotype. The rearrangement joins TRBV30 to TRBJ1-2, with no clear D. The CDR3 consists of 12 residues. V lost 2 bases and J 8 bases, leaving 12 bases between the germline ends. From germline, CDR1 is GTSNPN and CDR2 SVGIG (reference sequence). As DNA, the CDR3 is TGTGCCTGGAGTACTTCCGCGAGGGGCTACACCTTC. Translation gives CAWSTSARGYTF.

This clonotype has at least ten counts. The chain couples TRBV29-1 to TRBJ1-2, with TRBD1 identical over 7 bases. J was trimmed by 8 bases and V by 6 bases; bases with no gene match: 15. The CDR3 length is 14 residues. Germline lookup yields CDR1 SQVTM and CDR2 ANQGSEA. CDR3 DNA: TGCAGCGTCCGACCCGGGACAGCCCGGCAAGGCTACACCTTC. Protein sequence: CSVRPGTARQGYTF.

Only a few counts were recorded for this clonotype. This rearrangement joins TRBV18 to TRBJ1-2; D perhaps matches TRBD1 (6 bases). Germline V CDR1 and CDR2: KGHSH, LQKENI. The CDR3 loop spans 14 amino acids. V gave up 0 bases and J gave up 8 bases, with 13 bases separating them. The CDR3 DNA follows: TGTGCCAGCTCACCACCAGGCACAGGGTGGGGCTACACCTTC. It codes for CASSPPGTGWGYTF.

The chain has TRBV5-1 and TRBJ2-7, with 9 bases aligning to TRBD1. The CDR3 runs 16 residues. Germline lookup yields CDR1 SGHRS and CDR2 YFSETQ. J was trimmed by 4 bases and V by 0 bases; bases with no gene match: 8. CDR3 in amino acids: CASSLGGTGRIYEQYF. The CDR3 DNA reads TGCGCCAGCAGCTTGGGAGGGACAGGGCGTATTTACGAGCAGTACTTC.

This clonotype was seen ten or more times. The rearrangement links TRBV11-2 to TRBJ2-7; 10 bases are shared with TRBD1. This CDR3 has 16 amino acids. The trim removed 5 bases at V and 3 bases at J, leaving 10 bases unmatched. CDR1 SGHAT and CDR2 FQNNGV come from the germline V gene. CDR3: CASSPRTRDRGYEQYF. The CDR3 DNA follows: TGTGCCAGCAGCCCACGAACCCGGGACAGGGGCTACGAGCAGTACTTC.

As concerns this clonotype: This may be a read error, as it is one base from a much larger clone. V and J are TRBV7-9 and TRBJ2-7; TRBD2 aligns across 7 bases. The DNA end lines up better with TRBJ2-5; the J call may be wrong. There are 14 residues in the CDR3. Germline V gene sequence: CDR1 SEHNR, CDR2 FQNEAQ (reference sequence). The CDR3 sequence: CTSSLSGMVETQYF. The CDR3 DNA follows: TGTACCAGCAGCTTAAGCGGGATGGTGGAGACCCAGTACTTC.

This clonotype was found many times. The J gene is TRBJ2-2, the V gene TRBV5-6; no reliable D call. Germline values: CDR1 SGHDT, CDR2 YYEEEE. Trimming left V 2 bases short and J 5 bases short, with 13 bases between. This CDR3 has 15 amino acids. The CDR3 protein is CASSFDPLRTGELFF. For the CDR3, the DNA is TGTGCCAGCAGCTTTGACCCCCTCCGTACCGGGGAGCTGTTTTTT.

This clonotype was counted many times. The genes are TRBV7-2 and TRBJ2-7, with 10 bases aligning to TRBD1. Germline V gene data show CDR1 as SGHTA and CDR2 as FQGNSA. This CDR3 has 14 residues. Unmatched junction bases numbered 4, after V lost 5 bases and J lost 3 bases. The CDR3 protein is CASSPGTGVYEQYF. The CDR3 nucleotides read TGTGCCAGCAGCCCAGGGACAGGGGTCTACGAGCAGTACTTC. Full variable domain (rest looked up from reference TRBV7-2 and TRBJ2-7): GAGVSQSPSNKVTEKGKDVELRCDPISGHTALYWYRQSLGQGLEFLIYFQGNSAPDKSGLPSDRFSAERTGGSVSTLTIQRTQQEDSAVYLCASSPGTGVYEQYFGPGTRLTVT.

To note about this clonotype: One end of the junction varies from germline; a read error may be responsible. The CDR3 DNA reads as TGCGCCAGCAGCTTAAACTCAGGGGATCACGAGCAGTACTTC. Translation: CASSLNSGDHEQYF. The chain has TRBV7-2 and TRBJ2-7; a possible D gene is TRBD1 (6 bases). The CDR3 extends over 14 amino acids. Germline CDR1 and CDR2: SGHTA and FQGNSA.

The table lists this clonotype with many counts. The chain is built from TRBV2 and TRBJ2-5, with D possibly being TRBD1 (6 bases). From germline, CDR1 is SNHLY and CDR2 FYNNEI. Trimming left V 6 bases short and J 2 bases short, with 16 bases between. The CDR3 sequence is 15 residues long. The CDR3 spells CASRQQGLAQETQYF. In DNA form, the CDR3 reads TGTGCCAGCAGGCAACAGGGCCTGGCGCAAGAGACCCAGTACTTC.

With regard to this clonotype: A read error may account for a junction end that differs from germline. V and J are TRBV7-2 and TRBJ2-2, with D perhaps matching TRBD2 (6 bases). Germline loops: CDR1 SGHTA, CDR2 FQGNSA. This CDR3 is 14 amino acids long. The CDR3 here is CASSLGRGYGERFF. CDR3 nucleotide sequence: TGTGCCAGCAGCTTAGGGAGGGGATACGGGGAGCGGTTTTTT. The full variable domain, with the rest looked up from reference TRBV7-2 and TRBJ2-2, is GAGVSQSPSNKVTEKGKDVELRCDPISGHTALYWYRQSLGQGLEFLIYFQGNSAPDKSGLPSDRFSAERTGGSVSTLTIQRTQQEDSAVYLCASSLGRGYGERFFGEGSRLTVL.

This clonotype was picked up many times. The V call is TRBV7-9, the J call TRBJ2-7; D is ambiguous. From germline, CDR1 is SEHNR and CDR2 FQNEAQ (reference sequence). V gave up 5 bases and J gave up 6 bases, with 11 bases separating them. This CDR3 has 12 amino acids. CDR3 amino acids: CASSPLPGEQYF. CDR3 in DNA: TGTGCCAGCAGCCCGCTCCCGGGCGAGCAGTACTTC.

There are many counts of this clonotype. The genes are TRBV6-6 and TRBJ2-7; 7 positions match TRBD1. The CDR3 consists of 14 residues. Germline assignment: CDR1 MNHNY and CDR2 SVGAGI (reference sequence). V lost 5 bases and J lost 3; bases outside the gene matches: 7. In DNA form, the CDR3 reads TGTGCCAGCAGTGGGCGGACAGGAAACTACGAGCAGTACTTC. Amino acid sequence: CASSGRTGNYEQYF.

This clonotype occurred a few times. The V gene is TRBV3-1, the J gene TRBJ1-2; D ambiguous. Germline V gene data show CDR1 as LGHDT and CDR2 as YNNKEL (reference sequence). Trimming took off 1 base at V and 4 bases at J, with 13 bases between the two ends. This CDR3 is 15 amino acids long. CDR3 sequence: CASSQAGRLSYGYTF. CDR3 in DNA: TGTGCCAGCAGCCAAGCCGGGAGATTGTCCTATGGCTACACCTTC.

This clonotype was picked up a small number of times. This may arise from a read error, as a much more abundant clone is one base away. This chain connects TRBV7-8 to TRBJ2-1, with D tentatively TRBD1 (5 bases). Germline lookup yields CDR1 SGHVS and CDR2 FQNEAQ. Between the trimmed V and J ends, which lost 5 bases and 12 bases, there was a span of 17 bases. CDR3 length: 13 amino acids. The CDR3 DNA follows: TGTGCCAGCAGCACTGAGGCAGGGAACGGGCAGTTCTTC. Translated, it gives CASSTEAGNGQFF.

The table lists this clonotype with a few counts. The CDR3 DNA sequence: TGTGCCAGCAGCTTTATTAGTGGCTCCTATAATTCACCCCTCCACTTT. Translating gives CASSFISGSYNSPLHF. The chain carries TRBV7-2 and TRBJ1-6, with D unclear. The CDR3 extends over 16 amino acids. The germline gives CDR1 SGHTA, CDR2 FQGNSA. V gave up 3 bases and J gave up 0 bases, with 9 bases separating them.

A remark on this clonotype: This may be a read error: a much more frequent sequence differs by one nucleotide. The chain uses TRBV6-5 and TRBJ2-5; 12 bases are shared with TRBD1. The DNA end favors TRBJ2-7, so the J call may be wrong. The CDR3 extends over 15 amino acids. Germline CDR1 and CDR2: MNHEY and SVGAGI. CDR3 sequence reads: CASGWDRGLSHEQYF. As DNA, the CDR3 is TGTGCCAGCGGTTGGGACAGGGGGCTATCACACGAGCAGTACTTC.

This clonotype has only a few counts. This chain uses TRBV6-5 with TRBJ1-4; possibly TRBD1 for D (6 bases). V was shortened by 5 bases and J by 0 bases, with 10 bases between the two germline ends. CDR1 MNHEY and CDR2 SVGAGI come from the germline V gene. The CDR3 length is 15 residues. For the CDR3, the DNA is TGTGCCAGCAGTCCGAACAGGGCAACTAATGAAAAACTGTTTTTT. Its protein product is CASSPNRATNEKLFF.

This clonotype was seen many times. The V gene is TRBV6-5, the J gene TRBJ1-2, with 10 bases lining up with TRBD1. The CDR3 totals 14 residues. Germline assignment: CDR1 MNHEY and CDR2 SVGAGI. V dropped 6 bases and J dropped 6; count of bases not matched to a gene: 7. The CDR3 protein is CASRPPGQGNGYTF. Written as DNA, the CDR3 is TGTGCCAGCAGACCCCCGGGACAGGGGAATGGCTACACCTTC.

The chain has TRBV28 and TRBJ2-4, with D tentatively TRBD1 or TRBD2 (5 bases each). Germline V gene lookup returns CDR1 MDHEN and CDR2 SYDVKM. CDR3 size: 14 residues. Trimming shortened V by 4 bases and J by 4 bases, and 11 bases separated the two germline ends. The CDR3 loop is CASSSGPGKNIQYF. For the CDR3, the DNA is TGTGCCAGCAGTTCGGGGCCCGGAAAAAACATTCAGTACTTC.

As concerns this clonotype: This may arise from a read error, as a much more abundant clone is one base away. The CDR3 here is CSASVLVNEQSF. The CDR3 DNA follows: TGCAGTGCTAGTGTACTAGTTAATGAGCAGTCCTTC. This chain joins TRBV20-1 and TRBJ2-1; tentative D call: TRBD2 (5 bases). The CDR3 sequence is 12 residues long. CDR1 is DFQATT, CDR2 SNEGSKA, per germline (reference sequence).

V and J are TRBV6-1 and TRBJ2-4, with TRBD1 identical over 7 bases. Gene TRBJ2-7 matches the end of the DNA better, so the J call may be wrong. Germline CDR1 and CDR2: MNHNS and SASEGT. The CDR3 is made up of 10 amino acids. CDR3 coding DNA: TGTGCCAGGACAGGGACCGAGCAGTACTTC. Translation: CARTGTEQYF.

This clonotype was observed at least ten times. The CDR3 bases are TGTGCCAGCAGCCCCATGGGGCTAGCGGGGGGGGCGGCGTCCTACAATGAGCAGTTCTTC. It codes for CASSPMGLAGGAASYNEQFF. This chain connects TRBV7-2 to TRBJ2-1; 12 nucleotides match TRBD2. CDR3 length: 20 amino acids. The V segment lost 5 bases and the J segment 1 base; nucleotides outside the gene matches: 15. Germline V gene lookup returns CDR1 SGHTA and CDR2 FQGNSA.

The chain links TRBV20-1 to TRBJ2-5; TRBD2 agrees at 8 bases. Germline CDR1 DFQATT, CDR2 SNEGSKA (reference sequence). J gave up 4 bases and V 6 bases, and 16 bases lay outside the gene matches. CDR3 length: 16 residues. CDR3 sequence: CSAGPSGAGGVETQYF. The CDR3 region has the DNA TGCAGTGCAGGCCCCTCGGGGGCGGGAGGTGTAGAGACCCAGTACTTC.

This clonotype was counted only a few times. The rearrangement links TRBV10-3 to TRBJ2-3; no definite D call. The germline CDR1 and CDR2 sequences are ENHRY and SYGVKD. The CDR3 sequence is 16 residues long. Deletions cut 3 bases from V and 0 bases from J, with 13 bases between. CDR3 sequence: CAISDHQRASTDTQYF. For the CDR3, the DNA is TGTGCCATCAGTGACCATCAGCGAGCTAGCACAGATACGCAGTATTTT.

This sequence joins TRBV20-1 and TRBJ2-1, with 7 bases matching TRBD1. The CDR3 is 13 amino acids. CDR1 is DFQATT and CDR2 is SNEGSKA in the germline V gene (reference sequence). J lost 6 bases, V lost 2 bases, and 4 bases had no gene match. CDR3 bases: TGCAGTGCTAGACTCGACAGGGCCAATGAGCAGTTCTTC. Residues: CSARLDRANEQFF.

This rearrangement joins TRBV10-3 to TRBJ2-7; a weak D match, TRBD2 (6 bases). CDR1 and CDR2 (germline): ENHRY, SYGVKD. CDR3 length equals 13 residues. V lost 8 bases to trimming and J lost 6 bases, with 17 bases between them. CDR3 nucleotides: TGTGCCATCTCGAGGGACGGGCGGGGCGAGCAGTACTTC. It encodes CAISRDGRGEQYF.

This clonotype was counted many times. V and J are TRBV7-2 and TRBJ1-6; D perhaps matches TRBD1 (5 bases). Germline V gene data show CDR1 as SGHTA and CDR2 as FQGNSA. V was pared by 6 bases and J by 0 bases, with 9 bases between. CDR3 length equals 15 residues. The CDR3 bases are TGTGCCAGCAGGGGAGGGGCCTCCTATAATTCACCCCTCCACTTT. Translated: CASRGGASYNSPLHF.

The gene calls are TRBV9 and TRBJ1-1; maybe TRBD1 (6 bases). The CDR3 runs to 15 residues. From germline, CDR1 is SGDLS and CDR2 YYNGEE. V was trimmed by 0 bases and J by 4 bases, leaving 13 bases between them. The CDR3 protein is CASSVGSGGGTEAFF. For the CDR3, the DNA is TGTGCCAGCAGCGTAGGCTCTGGGGGCGGCACTGAAGCTTTCTTT. Full variable domain (outside the CDR3, taken from reference TRBV9 and TRBJ1-1): DSGVTQTPKHLITATGQRVTLRCSPRSGDLSVYWYQQSLDQGLQFLIQYYNGEERAKGNILERFSAQQFPDLHSELNLSSLELGDSALYFCASSVGSGGGTEAFFGQGTRLTVV.